A single sample is the source of the 21 T cell receptor beta chains below, sequenced in a study of vaccination effects on CD4 cells after COVID-19. Profiling relied on immunoSEQ multiplex PCR, and the TCRdb table lists in-frame clones only, not all of them. The sample consists of 40,000 to 50,000 clones, 60% to 75% of them appearing once. Antigens of these TCRs are unknown. The ViraFEST assay expanded antigen-specific CD4+ T cells with viral peptide pools before sequencing. Culture proceeded for approximately 9 days, and CD4+ T cells were then isolated. SARS-CoV-2 infection was confirmed by PCR in the person between March and December 2020. The starting material was CD4+ T cells from PBMCs cultured with a peptide pool, obtained before COVID-19 vaccination. The receptor source for this set is a human donor who had a prior SARS-CoV-2 infection.

In DNA form, the CDR3 reads TGTGCCAGTAAAGGACAGACAGCTAACTATGGCTACACCTTC. Its protein product is CASKGQTANYGYTF. The rearrangement joins TRBV19 to TRBJ1-2, with a tentative D call TRBD1 (6 bases). Between the trimmed V and J ends, which lost 7 bases and 0 bases, there was a span of 12 bases. In germline, CDR1 is LNHDA, CDR2 SQIVND (reference sequence). The CDR3 runs 14 residues.

This chain links TRBV19 with TRBJ1-4, with 9 bases identical to TRBD1. Germline V gives CDR1 LNHDA, CDR2 SQIVND (reference sequence). The CDR3 extends over 14 amino acids. The junction had 4 bases not matched to a gene; V was cut back by 6 bases and J by 5 bases. The CDR3 nucleotides read TGTGCCAGTAGGGACAGGGGACGGAATGAAAAACTGTTTTTT. This translates into CASRDRGRNEKLFF.

The V and J genes are TRBV30 and TRBJ1-4; D is perhaps TRBD1 (6 bases). Germline V CDR1 and CDR2: GTSNPN, SVGIG (reference sequence). CDR3 length: 14 residues. V was trimmed by 5 bases and J by 14 bases, leaving 24 bases between them. CDR3 residues: CAWALDRHIPELFF. CDR3 DNA sequence: TGTGCCTGGGCTCTAGACAGGCATATACCAGAGCTGTTTTTT.

This chain uses TRBV2 with TRBJ1-3; 7 nucleotides align to TRBD1. The CDR3 extends over 20 amino acids. Germline V lookup: CDR1 SNHLY, CDR2 FYNNEI. V gave up 3 bases and J gave up 1 base; unmatched junction bases: 18. CDR3 bases: TGTGCCAGCAGTGAGCTCCGGGTGACAGGGTTGAGAAGGTCTGGAAACACCATATATTTT. Residues: CASSELRVTGLRRSGNTIYF.

The table lists this clone with a count of one. The V and J genes are TRBV3-1 (or the pseudogene TRBV3-2) and TRBJ2-3; D possibly uses TRBD1 or TRBD2 (5 bases each). CDR1 and CDR2 from the germline V gene are LGHDT and YNNKEL (reference sequence). V was cut by 6 bases and J by 3 bases, with 19 bases left in between. This CDR3 contains 16 residues. The CDR3 reads CASSSRGARLTDTQYF. CDR3 DNA sequence: TGTGCCAGCAGTTCGCGAGGGGCACGCTTGACAGATACGCAGTATTTT.

This clone was counted once. This chain connects TRBV5-1 to TRBJ2-5; TRBD2 agrees at 10 bases. Germline CDR1 SGHRS, CDR2 YFSETQ. CDR3 size: 15 residues. V was clipped by 4 bases and J by 5 bases; unmatched bases: 8. CDR3 region: CASSSGAGGRETQYF. As DNA, the CDR3 is TGCGCCAGCAGCAGCGGAGCGGGGGGGCGGGAGACCCAGTACTTC.

The V gene is TRBV3-1 (or the pseudogene TRBV3-2), the J gene TRBJ2-7; 9 bases map to TRBD1. The J segment lost 4 bases and the V segment lost 8 bases, leaving 6 bases of the junction unmatched. The CDR3 totals 13 residues. Germline V gives CDR1 LGHDT, CDR2 YNNKEL (reference sequence). This CDR3 reads CASHDRGGYEQYF. The CDR3 DNA follows: TGTGCCAGCCACGACAGGGGGGGGTACGAGCAGTACTTC.

The rearrangement uses TRBV10-3 and TRBJ1-1, with D perhaps TRBD1 (6 bases). The length of the CDR3 is 14 residues. Deletions cut 6 bases from V and 1 base from J, with 12 bases between. Germline V lookup: CDR1 ENHRY, CDR2 SYGVKD. The CDR3 loop is CAIRAGAENTEAFF. The CDR3, as DNA: TGTGCCATCAGGGCAGGGGCTGAGAACACTGAAGCTTTCTTT.

The V and J genes are TRBV6-1 and TRBJ1-2; D ambiguous. V dropped 3 bases and J dropped 3 bases, with 2 bases sitting between them. This CDR3 is 11 amino acids long. The germline V gene has CDR1 MNHNS and CDR2 SASEGT. The CDR3 region is CASSDYYGYTF. The CDR3 bases are TGTGCCAGCAGTGATTACTATGGCTACACCTTC.

This rearrangement joins TRBV18 to TRBJ2-1, with D maybe TRBD2 (6 bases). CDR1 KGHSH and CDR2 LQKENI come from the germline V gene. Deletions cut 2 bases from V and 4 bases from J, with 6 bases between. The CDR3 has 13 residues. The CDR3 DNA is TGTGCCAGCTCACCAGGGACTTACAATGAGCAGTTCTTC. It specifies CASSPGTYNEQFF.

A few counts support this clone. This chain joins TRBV19 and TRBJ1-6; no clear D. The CDR3 is 15 residues long. Deletions cut 1 base from V and 2 bases from J, with 6 bases between. Germline CDR1 LNHDA, CDR2 SQIVND (reference sequence). The CDR3 coding sequence is TGTGCCAGTAGTATAGGCAGAGCCTATAATTCACCCCTCCACTTT. Translating gives CASSIGRAYNSPLHF.

The chain links TRBV5-1 to TRBJ1-1, with D unresolved. This CDR3 has 15 amino acids. Germline lookup yields CDR1 SGHRS and CDR2 YFSETQ. Trimming cost V 2 bases and J 4 bases, with 15 bases left between them. In nucleotides, the CDR3 is TGCGCCAGCAGCTTCCATTTTCCGGGAAGCACTGAAGCTTTCTTT. Translated: CASSFHFPGSTEAFF.

The chain combines TRBV7-8 with TRBJ2-1; possible D gene TRBD1, 5 bases. V was shortened by 3 bases and J by 6 bases, with 12 bases between the two germline ends. This CDR3 contains 14 residues. Looked up from germline, CDR1 is SGHVS and CDR2 is FQNEAQ. The CDR3 DNA is TGTGCCAGCAGCTTGAGCAGGGCGGCCAATGAGCAGTTCTTC. Residues: CASSLSRAANEQFF.

This clone was counted a single time. J is TRBJ1-1 and V is TRBV5-1, with D perhaps TRBD1 (5 bases). Germline values: CDR1 SGHRS, CDR2 YFSETQ. This CDR3 has 15 residues. Deletions cut 0 bases from V and 4 bases from J, with 13 bases between. CDR3 nucleotide sequence: TGCGCCAGCAGCTTGGAGGGGCGCGGGGTCACTGAAGCTTTCTTT. Translating it yields CASSLEGRGVTEAFF.

V and J are TRBV6-5 and TRBJ1-1; D unresolved. Germline V gene data show CDR1 as MNHEY and CDR2 as SVGAGI. V was shortened by 6 bases and J by 1 base, with 15 bases between the two germline ends. The CDR3 covers 15 residues. The CDR3 loop is CASRPAGTRNTEAFF. For the CDR3, the DNA is TGTGCCAGCAGACCCGCGGGAACCAGGAACACTGAAGCTTTCTTT.

This chain joins TRBV11-3 and TRBJ1-4; D is unresolved. The CDR3 consists of 14 residues. CDR1 and CDR2 (germline): SGHNT, YENEEA. With 5 bases removed from V and 0 bases from J, the gap between germline ends came to 7 bases. CDR3 in amino acids: CASSKSATNEKLFF. CDR3 bases: TGTGCCAGCAGCAAATCTGCAACTAATGAAAAACTGTTTTTT. The full variable domain, rest sourced from reference TRBV11-3 and TRBJ1-4, is EAGVVQSPRYKIIEKKQPVAFWCNPISGHNTLYWYLQNLGQGPELLIRYENEEAVDDSQLPKDRFSAERLKGVDSTLKIQPAELGDSAVYLCASSKSATNEKLFFGSGTQLSVL.

The rearrangement uses TRBV19 and TRBJ2-1; TRBD2 aligns across 9 bases. CDR3 length: 14 residues. V shed 8 bases and J 3 bases; nucleotides not matched to a gene: 5. CDR1 is LNHDA, CDR2 SQIVND, per germline (reference sequence). DNA of the CDR3: TGTGCCAGTGCGCTAGCGGGAAACTACAATGAGCAGTTCTTC. Translated, it gives CASALAGNYNEQFF.

In its sample, this clone was seen a few times. The V gene is TRBV6-2 or TRBV6-3, the J gene TRBJ2-7; D gene ambiguous. Germline CDR1 reads MNHEY; CDR2 reads SVGEGT. The CDR3 covers 14 residues. Trimming cost V 6 bases and J 3 bases, with 15 bases left between them. CDR3 region: CASSNYWGFYEQYF. In DNA, the CDR3 is TGTGCCAGCAGCAACTACTGGGGATTCTACGAGCAGTACTTC.

The chain employs TRBV4-3 and TRBJ2-5; 8 bases are shared with TRBD2. The CDR3 runs to 18 residues. Unmatched junction bases numbered 16, after V lost 3 bases and J lost 4 bases. Germline V CDR1 and CDR2: LGHNA, YSLEER. The CDR3 protein is CASSQIPLSGTPGETQYF. For the CDR3, the DNA is TGCGCCAGCAGCCAGATACCTCTTAGCGGGACCCCAGGAGAGACCCAGTACTTC.

V gene TRBV7-9 combines with J gene TRBJ1-3, with no clear D. This CDR3 region has 14 residues. V was clipped by 1 base and J by 7 bases, with 11 bases between them. Per the germline V gene, CDR1 is SEHNR and CDR2 is FQNEAQ (reference sequence). CDR3 DNA: TGTGCCAGCAGCTTAGTGTCCTCGGGGAACACCATATATTTT. Translation gives CASSLVSSGNTIYF.

The chain couples TRBV5-1 to TRBJ2-3; TRBD2 might be the D (6 bases). This CDR3 has 16 amino acids. Germline CDR1 is SGHRS and CDR2 is YFSETQ. The ends were cut back, 2 bases at V and 2 bases at J, with 15 bases in the middle. As DNA, the CDR3 is TGCGCCAGCAGCTTTCAGCCGGGACTTAACACAGATACGCAGTATTTT. Encoded protein: CASSFQPGLNTDTQYF.